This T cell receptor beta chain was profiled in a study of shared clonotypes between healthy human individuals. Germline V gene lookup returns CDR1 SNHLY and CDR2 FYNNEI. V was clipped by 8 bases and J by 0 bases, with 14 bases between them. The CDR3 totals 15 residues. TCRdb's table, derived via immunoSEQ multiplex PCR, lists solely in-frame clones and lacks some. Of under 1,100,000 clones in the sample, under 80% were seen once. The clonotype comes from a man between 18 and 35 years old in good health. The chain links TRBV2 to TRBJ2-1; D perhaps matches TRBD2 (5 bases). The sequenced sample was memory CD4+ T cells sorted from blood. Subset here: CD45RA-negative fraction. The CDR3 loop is CASLTQRSSYNEQFF. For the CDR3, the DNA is TGTGCCAGCTTGACCCAGCGGAGCTCCTACAATGAGCAGTTCTTC.